These T cell receptor beta chains were read from a single sample in a study of radiation and T cells in renal cell carcinoma. The table came from immunoSEQ multiplex PCR; TCRdb's copy has only in-frame clones and leaves some out. In the table there are some 72,000 clones, about 81% of which are singletons. Specimen: blood, collected from a patient whose treatment included radiotherapy and nephrectomy. The receptors were sampled from a man in his 60s with renal cell carcinoma. CDR3s include the opening cysteine and the closing phenylalanine or tryptophan. The D gene is left open where the match is weak. A clone size is listed for some rows: how often the clone was seen (once, few, many), or a class if it is expanded.

V	J	size	D	CDR3
TRBV29-1	TRBJ2-2	.	.	CSVGGGSTVTGELFF
TRBV7-9	TRBJ2-3	.	TRBD1	CASSRGQGSWFSGDTQYF
TRBV29-1	TRBJ2-3	few	TRBD2	CSVDQREGRGTDTQYF
TRBV4-3	TRBJ2-1	.	TRBD1	CASSQTGAPNNEQFF
TRBV4-3	TRBJ2-2	.	.	CASSQDDGYTGELFF
TRBV28	TRBJ1-2	.	TRBD1	CASIMTGRNYGYTF
TRBV15	TRBJ1-6	few	TRBD1	CATSRAQGGRTPLHF
TRBV18	TRBJ1-2	.	TRBD1	CASSPRRQGAEGPYGYTF
TRBV6-1	TRBJ2-7	few	TRBD1	CASSEFSRTGVYEQYF
TRBV4-3	TRBJ2-5	.	.	CASSQGRGTDQETQYF
TRBV19	TRBJ2-5	.	TRBD2	CASSIAGLAGEETQYF
TRBV7-3	TRBJ2-2	.	TRBD2	CASSSLAGVNGGELFF
TRBV2	TRBJ2-7	.	.	CASKTGGPQQYF
TRBV28	TRBJ1-2	.	.	CASSLAGPRGGYTF
TRBV6-1	TRBJ1-1	.	.	CASSELTGSMTEAFF
TRBV6-5	TRBJ2-1	.	TRBD2	CASPQRGSPYNEQFF
TRBV7-9	TRBJ2-2	.	.	CASSLGGATGELFF
TRBV20-1	TRBJ1-1	.	TRBD1	CSATGTTEAFF
TRBV5-1	TRBJ1-4	.	TRBD1	CASSLQGAASEKLFF
TRBV6-1	TRBJ2-2	.	TRBD2	CASSALAGVGGELFF
TRBV11-2	TRBJ2-1	.	.	CASSAGLSSYNEQFF
TRBV19	TRBJ2-2	.	.	CASSNSPGAGLNTGELFF
TRBV6-5	TRBJ2-5	.	.	CASSSNLARQETQYF
TRBV19	TRBJ2-7	.	.	CASSITGTGEQYF
TRBV28	TRBJ1-2	once	TRBD1	CASSIGQGAIGYTF
TRBV4-1	TRBJ2-2	.	TRBD2	CASSLRTSGSVGGELFF
TRBV27	TRBJ2-5	.	TRBD2	CASRDVAGQETQYF
TRBV5-8	TRBJ2-2	.	TRBD1	CASRAGTANTGELFF
TRBV15	TRBJ2-5	.	TRBD1	CATSRTGTAQETQYF
TRBV6-5	TRBJ1-4	once	.	CASSYRRPGREKLFF
TRBV25-1	TRBJ1-2	.	.	CASRPGGLVGYTF
TRBV9	TRBJ2-1	.	.	CASSVEGRSYNEQFF
TRBV5-4	TRBJ2-3	.	.	CASSLVGLGIDTQYF
TRBV2	TRBJ2-7	.	.	CASKPRGTGLYEQYF
TRBV7-8	TRBJ2-5	.	.	CASSPPGTQYF
TRBV19	TRBJ2-3	.	.	CASSARTVRRTDTQYF
TRBV28	TRBJ1-4	few	TRBD1	CASSRPQGDEKLFF
TRBV28	TRBJ1-2	few	.	CASSPPGQNYGYTF
TRBV11-2	TRBJ1-5	.	TRBD1	CASSSGQEPQHF
TRBV28	TRBJ2-5	.	.	CASSLSTWQETQYF
TRBV5-4	TRBJ2-2	.	TRBD2	CASSSWTSGANTGELFF
TRBV14	TRBJ1-2	.	.	CASSQDLGDGYTF
TRBV27	TRBJ1-5	.	TRBD1	CASSPFWGQDYSNQPQHF